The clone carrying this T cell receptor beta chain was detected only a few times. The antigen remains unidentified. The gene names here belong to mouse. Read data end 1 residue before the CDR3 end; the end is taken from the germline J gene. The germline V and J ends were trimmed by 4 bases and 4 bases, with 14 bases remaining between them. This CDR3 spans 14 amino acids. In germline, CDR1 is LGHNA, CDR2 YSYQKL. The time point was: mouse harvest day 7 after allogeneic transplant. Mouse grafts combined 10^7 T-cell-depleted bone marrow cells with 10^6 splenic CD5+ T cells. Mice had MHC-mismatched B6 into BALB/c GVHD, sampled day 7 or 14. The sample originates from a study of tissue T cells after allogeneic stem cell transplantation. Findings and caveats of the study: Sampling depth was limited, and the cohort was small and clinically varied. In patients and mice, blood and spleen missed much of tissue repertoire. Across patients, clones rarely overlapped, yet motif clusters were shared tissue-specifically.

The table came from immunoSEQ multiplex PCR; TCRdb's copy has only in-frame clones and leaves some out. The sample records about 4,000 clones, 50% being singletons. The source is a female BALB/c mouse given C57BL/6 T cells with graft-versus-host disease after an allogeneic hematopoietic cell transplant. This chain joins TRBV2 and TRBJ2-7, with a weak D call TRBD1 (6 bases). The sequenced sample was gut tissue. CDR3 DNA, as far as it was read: TGTGCCAGCAGCCGCCACCGGGACACATATGAACAGTAC. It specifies CASSRHRDTYEQY. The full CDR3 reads CASSRHRDTYEQYF.